Included here is one TCR beta chain sequence, with context. The antigen it recognizes is unknown. Per-nucleotide qualities are absent, and no much larger clonotype sits a single base away. These data originate in a study of technical replicates of blood from a few donors (dated by TCRdb to about 2017). Library construction relied on the immunoSEQ multiplex PCR assay. The clones in this table, taken by TCRdb from immuneACCESS, are in-frame only. Not every clone is retained; where verified, under half of the shortfall comes from an unresolved V gene, and the cause of the rest is unknown. The sample data list about 100,000 clones, and roughly 94% of these were observed just once. Of the sample, about 0.25% is held by the ten largest clones. According to the germline V gene (reference sequence), CDR1 reads MNHEY and CDR2 reads SMNVEV. Trimming removed 5 bases from V and 3 bases from J, leaving 11 bases between the germline ends. Measured from the cysteine to the phenylalanine, the CDR3 is 14 residues long. Only the CDR3 part of the read is kept: 42 bases, read in frame from the first base.

The source of this sequence is a human donor in good health. The material sequenced was T cells isolated from PBMCs. The V and J segments used are TRBV27 and TRBJ2-1; perhaps TRBD2 is the D gene, with 5 bases matching. The CDR3 protein sequence reads: CASSPRGSYNEQFF. The DNA sequence reads TGTGCCAGCAGTCCCCGAGGGAGCTACAATGAGCAGTTCTTC.